The T cell receptor beta chain described here comes from a study of T cell responses to AZD1222 COVID-19 vaccine. General study points: Spike-specific TCR breadth and depth went up after people got two AZD1222 doses.

Trimming removed 0 bases at V and 2 bases at J, with 12 bases between. The CDR3 loop spans 15 amino acids. Per the germline V gene, CDR1 is SGHRS and CDR2 is YFSETQ. Data came from immunoSEQ multiplex PCR; TCRdb stores just in-frame clones and leaves some out. The table lists about 110,000 clones, about four fifths of them singletons. For this clone: Antigen specificity is unknown.

The rearrangement joins TRBV5-1 to TRBJ2-7; TRBD1 is a possible D gene (6 bases). The receptor was isolated from an adult in good health. The sample here was peripheral blood, taken on day 0 of AZD1222 vaccination. Here the CDR3 reads CASSLGAGVAYEQYF. The DNA of the CDR3 is TGCGCCAGCAGCTTGGGAGCAGGGGTAGCCTACGAGCAGTACTTC.